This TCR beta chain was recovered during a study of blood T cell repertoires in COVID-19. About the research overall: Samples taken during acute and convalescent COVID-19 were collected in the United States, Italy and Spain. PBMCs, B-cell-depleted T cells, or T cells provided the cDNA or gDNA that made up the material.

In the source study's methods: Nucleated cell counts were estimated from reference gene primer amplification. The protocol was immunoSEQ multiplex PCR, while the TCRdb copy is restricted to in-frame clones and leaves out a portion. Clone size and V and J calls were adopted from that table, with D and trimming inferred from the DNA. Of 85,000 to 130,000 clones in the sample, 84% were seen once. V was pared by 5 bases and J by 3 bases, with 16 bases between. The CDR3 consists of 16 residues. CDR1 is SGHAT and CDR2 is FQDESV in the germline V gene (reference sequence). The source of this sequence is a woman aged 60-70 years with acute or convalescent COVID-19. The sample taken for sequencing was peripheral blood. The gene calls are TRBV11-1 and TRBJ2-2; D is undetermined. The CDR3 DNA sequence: TGTGCCAGCAGCGGTCAGTTGGGCGTCGACACCGGGGAGCTGTTTTTT. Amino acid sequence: CASSGQLGVDTGELFF.